This T cell receptor beta chain originates from a study of human CD8 memory T cell subsets. Notes on the study in general: The stem-like memory T cell repertoire shared very little with the precursor exhausted T cell repertoire.

Libraries of TCR beta chains were produced by 5' RACE (UMI-labeled). TCRdb re-called the 5' RACE reads and shows each CDR3 protein once, DNA omitted. The sample has 9,500 to 13,000 distinct CDR3 sequences; the top ten hold 20% to 25%. The germline V gene encodes CDR1 SGHNT and CDR2 YYREEE (reference sequence). This CDR3 spans 13 amino acids. Remarks on this clonotype: Its specificity is not known.

Cells classed as stem-like memory CD8+ T cells (TSTEM) were CCR7+ PD-1- TIGIT-. Negative magnetic separation enriched total CD8+ T cells. The clonotype was recovered from a human donor in good health. J is TRBJ2-7 and V is TRBV5-4. Sequenced: CD8+ stem-like memory T cells (TSCM and TCM) sorted from PBMCs. The subset was: stem-like memory CD8 T cells (TSTEM), CCR7+ PD-1- TIGIT-. CDR3 amino acids: CASSFSESYEQYF.